This TCR beta chain was identified in a study of post-analysis software for immune sequencing data. Study background: The disease courses covered relapsing-remitting, secondary progressive and progressive-relapsing multiple sclerosis. Study conclusions and caveats: Patients with multiple sclerosis recorded significantly lower normalized Chao1 diversity than controls, the study found.

Unique molecular identifiers tagged the TCR beta cDNA libraries. TCRdb called the PCR reads again in MiXCR, with one record for every CDR3 protein. This sample carries some 370,000 distinct CDR3 sequences, approximately 33% of them seen once, and the ten largest clones take about an eighth. This clonotype has a handful of counts. Its antigen is unidentified. This TCR was sampled from a girl aged 5-17 years with multiple sclerosis. The sequencing input was blood.

Here the CDR3 DNA reads TGTGCCACCAGTGATTCGGGACAGGCTCCCTACGAGCAGTACTTC. This gives the protein CATSDSGQAPYEQYF. This chain links TRBV24-1 with TRBJ2-7; 8 positions agree with TRBD1. This CDR3 comprises 15 residues. The germline gives CDR1 KGHDR, CDR2 SFDVKD. Germline trimming cut 2 bases from V and 2 bases from J; bases unmatched to any gene: 4.